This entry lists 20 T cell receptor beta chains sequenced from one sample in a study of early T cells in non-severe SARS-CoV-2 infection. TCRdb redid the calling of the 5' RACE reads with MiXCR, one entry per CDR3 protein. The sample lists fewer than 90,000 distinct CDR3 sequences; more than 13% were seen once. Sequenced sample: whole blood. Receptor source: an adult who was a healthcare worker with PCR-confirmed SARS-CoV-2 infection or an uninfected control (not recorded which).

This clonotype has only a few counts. The CDR3 protein is CASSWDSSYEQYF. The CDR3 bases are TGTGCCAGCAGTTGGGACAGTTCCTACGAGCAGTACTTC. The chain recombines TRBV6-2 or TRBV6-3 with TRBJ2-7; 7 bases agree with TRBD1. V was pared by 4 bases and J by 1 base, with 1 base of the junction left unmatched. Germline lookup yields CDR1 MNHEY and CDR2 SVGEGT. The CDR3 extends over 13 amino acids.

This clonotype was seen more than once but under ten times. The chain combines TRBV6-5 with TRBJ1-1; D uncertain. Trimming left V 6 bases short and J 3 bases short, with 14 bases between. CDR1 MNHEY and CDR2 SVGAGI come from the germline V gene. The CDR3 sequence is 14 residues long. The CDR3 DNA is TGTGCCAGCAGCGCACAGCGGTCCGACACTGAAGCTTTCTTT. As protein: CASSAQRSDTEAFF.

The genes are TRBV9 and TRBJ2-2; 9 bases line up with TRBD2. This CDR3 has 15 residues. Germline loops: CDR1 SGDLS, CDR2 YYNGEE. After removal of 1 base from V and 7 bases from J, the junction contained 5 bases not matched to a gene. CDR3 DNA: TGTGCCAGCAGCGTAACAGTAGCGGGGGACGGGGAGCTGTTTTTT. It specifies CASSVTVAGDGELFF.

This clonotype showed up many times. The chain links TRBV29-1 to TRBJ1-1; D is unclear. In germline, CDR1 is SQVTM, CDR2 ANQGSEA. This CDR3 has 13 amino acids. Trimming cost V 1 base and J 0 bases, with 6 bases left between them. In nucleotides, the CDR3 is TGCAGCGTTGAAGGGCAGATGAACACTGAAGCTTTCTTT. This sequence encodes CSVEGQMNTEAFF.

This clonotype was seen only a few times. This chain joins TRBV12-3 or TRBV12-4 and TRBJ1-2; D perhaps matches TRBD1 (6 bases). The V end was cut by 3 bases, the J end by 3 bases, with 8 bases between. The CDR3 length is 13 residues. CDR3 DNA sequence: TGTGCCAGCAGTTTGCAGGGGCACTATGGCTACACCTTC. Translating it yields CASSLQGHYGYTF.

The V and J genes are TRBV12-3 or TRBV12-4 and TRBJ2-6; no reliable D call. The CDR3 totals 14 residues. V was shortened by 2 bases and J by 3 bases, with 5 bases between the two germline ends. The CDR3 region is CASSLSRGANVLTF. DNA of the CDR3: TGTGCCAGCAGTTTATCGCGTGGGGCCAACGTCCTGACTTTC.

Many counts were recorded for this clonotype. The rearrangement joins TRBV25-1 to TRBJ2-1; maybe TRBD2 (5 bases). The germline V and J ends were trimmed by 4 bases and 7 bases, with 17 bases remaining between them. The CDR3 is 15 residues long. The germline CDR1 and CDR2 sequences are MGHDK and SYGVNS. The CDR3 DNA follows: TGTGCCAGCAGTGGGGGAGCTGGGCCCTTTAATGAGCAGTTCTTC. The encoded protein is CASSGGAGPFNEQFF.

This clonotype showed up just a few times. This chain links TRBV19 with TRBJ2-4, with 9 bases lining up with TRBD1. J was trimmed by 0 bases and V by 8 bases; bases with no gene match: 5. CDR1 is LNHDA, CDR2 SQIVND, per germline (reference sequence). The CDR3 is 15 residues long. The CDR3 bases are TGTGCCAGTGGGGGACAGGGTTTAGCCAAAAACATTCAGTACTTC. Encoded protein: CASGGQGLAKNIQYF.

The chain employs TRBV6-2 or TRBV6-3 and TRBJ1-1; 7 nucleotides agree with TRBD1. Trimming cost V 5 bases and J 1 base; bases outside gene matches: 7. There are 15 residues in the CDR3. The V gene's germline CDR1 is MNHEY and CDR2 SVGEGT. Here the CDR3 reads CASSRTGFENTEAFF. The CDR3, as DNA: TGTGCCAGCAGTCGGACAGGTTTTGAGAACACTGAAGCTTTCTTT.

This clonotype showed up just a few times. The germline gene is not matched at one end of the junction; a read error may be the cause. The CDR3 DNA reads as TGCAGCGTGAAAACTAGCGGCCCCACATATACGCAGTATTTT. Amino acids: CSVKTSGPTYTQYF. The genes are TRBV29-1 and TRBJ2-3; 8 bases fit TRBD2. Germline V gene lookup returns CDR1 SQVTM and CDR2 ANQGSEA. The CDR3 has 14 amino acids.

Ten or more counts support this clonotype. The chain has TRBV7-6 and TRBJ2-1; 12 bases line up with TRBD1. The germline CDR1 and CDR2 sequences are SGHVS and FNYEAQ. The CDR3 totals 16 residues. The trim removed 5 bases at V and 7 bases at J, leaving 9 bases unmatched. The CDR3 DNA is TGTGCCAGCAGCCGCTTGGGACAGGGGGCCGTTAATGAGCAGTTCTTC. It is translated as CASSRLGQGAVNEQFF. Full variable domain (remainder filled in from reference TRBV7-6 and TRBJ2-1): GAGVSQSPRYKVTKRGQDVALRCDPISGHVSLYWYRQALGQGPEFLTYFNYEAQQDKSGLPNDRFSAERPEGSISTLTIQRTEQRDSAMYRCASSRLGQGAVNEQFFGPGTRLTVL.

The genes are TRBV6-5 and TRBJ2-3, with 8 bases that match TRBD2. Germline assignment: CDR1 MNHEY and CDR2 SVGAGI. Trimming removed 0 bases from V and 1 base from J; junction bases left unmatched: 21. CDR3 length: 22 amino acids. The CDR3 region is CASSYSSFSRAGGRRGTDTQYF. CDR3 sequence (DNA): TGTGCCAGCAGTTACTCGAGTTTTTCACGTGCGGGGGGCCGGAGAGGCACAGATACGCAGTATTTT.

DNA for the CDR3: TGTGCCAGCAGGTTCCTCCCCGCCACATGGGGGGAGGGTCGCAATGAGCAGTTCTTC. Its translation: CASRFLPATWGEGRNEQFF. The J gene is TRBJ2-1, the V gene TRBV28, with TRBD2 matching over 7 bases. The CDR3 is 19 amino acids. Losses at the gene ends were 6 bases for V and 6 bases for J; bases not matched to a gene: 23. The germline V gene encodes CDR1 MDHEN and CDR2 SYDVKM.

In DNA form, the CDR3 reads TGTGCCAGCAGGACTAGCGGGGGGAGGTACGAGCAGTACTTC. It encodes CASRTSGGRYEQYF. The gene calls are TRBV7-2 and TRBJ2-7, with 13 positions matching TRBD2. CDR1 is SGHTA and CDR2 is FQGNSA in the germline V gene. Trimming cost V 6 bases and J 4 bases; bases outside gene matches: 3. The length of the CDR3 is 14 residues.

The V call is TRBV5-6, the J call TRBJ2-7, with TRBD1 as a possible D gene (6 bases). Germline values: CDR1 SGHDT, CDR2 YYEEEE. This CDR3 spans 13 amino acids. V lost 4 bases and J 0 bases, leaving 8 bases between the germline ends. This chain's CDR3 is CASSPGHSYEQYF. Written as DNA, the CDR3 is TGTGCCAGCAGCCCGGGACACTCCTACGAGCAGTACTTC.

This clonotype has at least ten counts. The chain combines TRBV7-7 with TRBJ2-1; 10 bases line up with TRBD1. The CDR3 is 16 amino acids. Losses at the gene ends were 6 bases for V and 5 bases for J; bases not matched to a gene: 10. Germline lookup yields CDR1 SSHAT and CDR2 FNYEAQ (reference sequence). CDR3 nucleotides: TGTGCCAGCAGACTGAACCGGGACAGGGGCCACAATGAGCAGTTCTTC. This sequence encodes CASRLNRDRGHNEQFF.

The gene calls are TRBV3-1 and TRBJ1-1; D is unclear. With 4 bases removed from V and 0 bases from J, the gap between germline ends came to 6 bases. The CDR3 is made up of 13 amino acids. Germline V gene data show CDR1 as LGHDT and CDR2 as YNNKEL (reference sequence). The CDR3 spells CASSPYLNTEAFF. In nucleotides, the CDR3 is TGTGCCAGCAGCCCTTACTTGAACACTGAAGCTTTCTTT.

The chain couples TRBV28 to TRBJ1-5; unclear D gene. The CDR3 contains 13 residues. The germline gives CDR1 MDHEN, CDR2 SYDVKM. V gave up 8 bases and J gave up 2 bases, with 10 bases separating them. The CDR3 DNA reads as TGTGCCAGCGGGAGCACTCGCAATCAGCCCCAGCATTTT. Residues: CASGSTRNQPQHF.

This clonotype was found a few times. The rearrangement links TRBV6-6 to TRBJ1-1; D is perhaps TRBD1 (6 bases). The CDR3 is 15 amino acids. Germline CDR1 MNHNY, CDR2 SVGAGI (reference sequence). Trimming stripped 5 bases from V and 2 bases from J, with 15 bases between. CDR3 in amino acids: CASSPPGRGNTEAFF. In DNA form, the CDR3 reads TGTGCCAGCAGTCCCCCCGGCAGGGGAAACACTGAAGCTTTCTTT.

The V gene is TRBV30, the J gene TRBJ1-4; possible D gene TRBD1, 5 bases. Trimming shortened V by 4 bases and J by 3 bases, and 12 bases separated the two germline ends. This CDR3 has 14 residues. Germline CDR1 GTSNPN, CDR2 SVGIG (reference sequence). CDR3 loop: CAWKQGWANEKLFF. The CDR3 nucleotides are TGTGCCTGGAAGCAGGGATGGGCTAATGAAAAACTGTTTTTT.